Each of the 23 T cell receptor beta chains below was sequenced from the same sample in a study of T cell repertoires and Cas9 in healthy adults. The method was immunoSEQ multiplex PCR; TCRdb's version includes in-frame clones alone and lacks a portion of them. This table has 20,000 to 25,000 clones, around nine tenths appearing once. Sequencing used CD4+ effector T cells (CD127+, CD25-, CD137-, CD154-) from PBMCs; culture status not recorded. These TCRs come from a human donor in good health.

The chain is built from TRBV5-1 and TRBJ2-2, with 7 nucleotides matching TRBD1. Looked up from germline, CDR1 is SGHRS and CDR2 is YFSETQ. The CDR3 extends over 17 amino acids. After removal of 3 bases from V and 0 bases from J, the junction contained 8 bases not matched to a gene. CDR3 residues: CASSSDRIPANTGELFF. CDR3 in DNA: TGCGCCAGCAGCTCGGACAGGATACCCGCGAACACCGGGGAGCTGTTTTTT.

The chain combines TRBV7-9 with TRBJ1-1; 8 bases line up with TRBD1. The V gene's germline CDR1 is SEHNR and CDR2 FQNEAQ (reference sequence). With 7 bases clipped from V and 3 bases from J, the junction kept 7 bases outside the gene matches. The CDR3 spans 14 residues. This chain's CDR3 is CASTATGVDTEAFF. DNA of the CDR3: TGTGCCAGCACCGCGACAGGGGTCGACACTGAAGCTTTCTTT.

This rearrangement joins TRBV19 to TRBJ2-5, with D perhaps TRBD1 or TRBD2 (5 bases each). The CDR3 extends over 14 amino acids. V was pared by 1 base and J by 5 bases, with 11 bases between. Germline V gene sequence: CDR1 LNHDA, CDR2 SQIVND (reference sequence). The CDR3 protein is CASSIAGTGETQYF. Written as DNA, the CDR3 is TGTGCCAGTAGTATAGCGGGGACGGGGGAGACCCAGTACTTC.

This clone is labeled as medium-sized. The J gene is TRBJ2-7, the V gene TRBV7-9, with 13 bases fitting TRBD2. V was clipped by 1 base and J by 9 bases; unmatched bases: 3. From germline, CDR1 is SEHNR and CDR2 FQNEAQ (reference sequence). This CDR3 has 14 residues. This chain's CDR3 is CASSLGGLAGSQYF. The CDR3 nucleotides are TGTGCCAGCAGCTTAGGGGGACTAGCGGGGTCGCAGTACTTC.

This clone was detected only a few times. The CDR3 spells CASSPTQDSPKLFF. Written as DNA, the CDR3 is TGTGCCAGCTCACCAACTCAGGACAGCCCAAAACTGTTTTTT. The rearrangement uses TRBV18 and TRBJ1-4; the D gene is possibly TRBD1 (6 bases). Trimming shortened V by 2 bases and J by 10 bases, and 14 bases separated the two germline ends. The CDR3 runs 14 residues. Germline-derived CDR1 and CDR2 are KGHSH and LQKENI.

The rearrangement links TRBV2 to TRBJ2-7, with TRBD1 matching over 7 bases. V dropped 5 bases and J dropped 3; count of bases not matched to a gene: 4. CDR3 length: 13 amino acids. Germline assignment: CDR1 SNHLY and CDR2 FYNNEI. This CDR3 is CASSFHRGYEQYF. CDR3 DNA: TGTGCCAGCAGTTTTCACAGGGGCTACGAGCAGTACTTC. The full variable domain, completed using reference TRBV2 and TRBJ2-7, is EPEVTQTPSHQVTQMGQEVILRCVPISNHLYFYWYRQILGQKVEFLVSFYNNEISEKSEIFDDQFSVERPDGSNFTLKIRSTKLEDSAMYFCASSFHRGYEQYFGPGTRLTVT.

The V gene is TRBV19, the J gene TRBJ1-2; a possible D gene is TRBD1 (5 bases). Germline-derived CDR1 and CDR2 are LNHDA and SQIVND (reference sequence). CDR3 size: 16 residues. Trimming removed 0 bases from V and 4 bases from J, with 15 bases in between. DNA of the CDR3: TGTGCCAGTAGTATAGATCGGAGGGGCAGGAGCTATGGCTACACCTTC. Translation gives CASSIDRRGRSYGYTF. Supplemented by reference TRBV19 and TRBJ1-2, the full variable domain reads DGGITQSPKYLFRKEGQNVTLSCEQNLNHDAMYWYRQDPGQGLRLIYYSQIVNDFQKGDIAEGYSVSREKKESFPLTVTSAQKNPTAFYLCASSIDRRGRSYGYTFGSGTRLTVV.

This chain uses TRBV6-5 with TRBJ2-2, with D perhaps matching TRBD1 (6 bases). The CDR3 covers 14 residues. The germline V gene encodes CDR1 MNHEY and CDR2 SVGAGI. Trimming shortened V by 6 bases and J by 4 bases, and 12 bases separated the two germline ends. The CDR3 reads CASRRDTSTGELFF. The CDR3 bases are TGTGCCAGCAGAAGGGACACGAGCACCGGGGAGCTGTTTTTT.

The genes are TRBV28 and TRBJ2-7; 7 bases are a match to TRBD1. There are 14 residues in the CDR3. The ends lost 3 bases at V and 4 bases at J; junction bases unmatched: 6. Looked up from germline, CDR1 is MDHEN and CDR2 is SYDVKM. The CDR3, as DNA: TGTGCCAGCAGTTTCGACAGGGTTCAGTACGAGCAGTACTTC. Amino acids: CASSFDRVQYEQYF.

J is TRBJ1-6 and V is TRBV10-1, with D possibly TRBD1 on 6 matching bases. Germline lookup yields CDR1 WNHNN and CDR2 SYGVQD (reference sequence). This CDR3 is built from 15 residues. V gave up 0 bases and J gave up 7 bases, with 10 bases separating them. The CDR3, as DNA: TGCGCCAGCAGTGAGTCAATACAGGGAAATTCACCCCTCCACTTT. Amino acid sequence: CASSESIQGNSPLHF.

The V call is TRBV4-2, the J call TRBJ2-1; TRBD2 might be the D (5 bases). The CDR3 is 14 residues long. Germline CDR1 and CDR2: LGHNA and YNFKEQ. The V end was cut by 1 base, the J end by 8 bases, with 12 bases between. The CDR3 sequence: CASSQGTEGDEQFF. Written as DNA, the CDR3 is TGTGCCAGCAGCCAAGGGACCGAGGGCGATGAGCAGTTCTTC.

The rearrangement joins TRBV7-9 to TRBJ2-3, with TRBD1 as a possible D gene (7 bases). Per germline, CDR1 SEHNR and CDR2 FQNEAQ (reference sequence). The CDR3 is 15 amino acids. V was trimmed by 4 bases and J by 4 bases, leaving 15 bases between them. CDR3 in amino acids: CASSWGDREADTQYF. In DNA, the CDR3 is TGTGCCAGCAGCTGGGGAGACAGGGAGGCAGATACGCAGTATTTT.

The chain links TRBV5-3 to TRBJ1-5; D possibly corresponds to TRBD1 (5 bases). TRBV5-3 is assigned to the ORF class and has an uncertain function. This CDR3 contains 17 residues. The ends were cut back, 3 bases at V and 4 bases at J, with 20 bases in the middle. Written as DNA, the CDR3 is TGTGCCAGAAGCTGGGGCCCGGGTGGCAGGAGAAATCAGCCCCAGCATTTT. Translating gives CARSWGPGGRRNQPQHF.

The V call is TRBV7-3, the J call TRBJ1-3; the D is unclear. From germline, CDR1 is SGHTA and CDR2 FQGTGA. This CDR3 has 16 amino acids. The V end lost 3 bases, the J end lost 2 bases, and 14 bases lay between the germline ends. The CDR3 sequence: CASSFVRPPPGNTIYF. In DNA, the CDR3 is TGTGCCAGCAGCTTCGTTAGACCCCCCCCTGGAAACACCATATATTTT.

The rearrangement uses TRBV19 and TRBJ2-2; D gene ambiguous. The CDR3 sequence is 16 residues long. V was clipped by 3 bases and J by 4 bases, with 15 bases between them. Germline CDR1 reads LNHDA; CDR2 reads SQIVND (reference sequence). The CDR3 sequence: CASSIADTLGTGELFF. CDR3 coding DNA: TGTGCCAGTAGTATTGCCGACACCCTGGGCACCGGGGAGCTGTTTTTT.

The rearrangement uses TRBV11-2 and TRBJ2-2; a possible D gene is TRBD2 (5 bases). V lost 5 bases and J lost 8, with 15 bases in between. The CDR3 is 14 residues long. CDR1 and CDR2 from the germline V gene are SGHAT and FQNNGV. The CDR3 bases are TGTGCCAGCAGCGCGGGCCCCCTGCCTGGGGAGCTGTTTTTT. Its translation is CASSAGPLPGELFF.

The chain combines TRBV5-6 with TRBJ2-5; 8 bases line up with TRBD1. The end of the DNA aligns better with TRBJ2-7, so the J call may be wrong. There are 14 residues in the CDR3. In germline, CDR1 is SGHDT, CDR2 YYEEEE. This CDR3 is CASSQDRGYGEQYF. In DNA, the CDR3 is TGTGCCAGCAGCCAAGACAGGGGCTACGGCGAGCAGTACTTC.

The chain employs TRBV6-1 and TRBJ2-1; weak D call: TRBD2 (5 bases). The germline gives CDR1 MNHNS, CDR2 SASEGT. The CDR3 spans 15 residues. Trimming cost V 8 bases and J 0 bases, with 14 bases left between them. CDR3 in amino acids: CASLKRGSSYNEQFF. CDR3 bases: TGTGCCAGCCTGAAGAGAGGGAGCTCCTACAATGAGCAGTTCTTC.

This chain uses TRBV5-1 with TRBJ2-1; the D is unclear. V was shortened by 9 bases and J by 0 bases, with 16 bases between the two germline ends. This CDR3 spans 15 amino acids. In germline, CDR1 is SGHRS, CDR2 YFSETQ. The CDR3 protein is CATRKNRDSYNEQFF. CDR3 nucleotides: TGCGCCACCAGAAAAAACAGAGACTCCTACAATGAGCAGTTCTTC.

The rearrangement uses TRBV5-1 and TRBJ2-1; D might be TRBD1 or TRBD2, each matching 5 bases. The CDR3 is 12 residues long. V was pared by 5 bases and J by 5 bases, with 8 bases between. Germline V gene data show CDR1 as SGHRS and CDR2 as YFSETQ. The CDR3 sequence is CASREGNNEQFF. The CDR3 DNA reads TGCGCCAGCAGAGAGGGGAACAATGAGCAGTTCTTC.

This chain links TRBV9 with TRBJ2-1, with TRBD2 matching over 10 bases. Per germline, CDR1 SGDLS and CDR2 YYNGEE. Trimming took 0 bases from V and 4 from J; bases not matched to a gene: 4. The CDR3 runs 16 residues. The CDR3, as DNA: TGTGCCAGCAGCGTAGCTTCTAGCGGGGGTTACAATGAGCAGTTCTTC. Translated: CASSVASSGGYNEQFF.

CDR3 DNA sequence: TGTGCCAGCAGCCCCGGGACAGGGCGATCTAACTATGGCTACACCTTC. It is translated as CASSPGTGRSNYGYTF. The chain combines TRBV7-2 with TRBJ1-2; TRBD1 matches at 9 bases. The J segment lost 0 bases and the V segment lost 5 bases, leaving 7 bases of the junction unmatched. The CDR3 is 16 amino acids. The germline V gene has CDR1 SGHTA and CDR2 FQGNSA.

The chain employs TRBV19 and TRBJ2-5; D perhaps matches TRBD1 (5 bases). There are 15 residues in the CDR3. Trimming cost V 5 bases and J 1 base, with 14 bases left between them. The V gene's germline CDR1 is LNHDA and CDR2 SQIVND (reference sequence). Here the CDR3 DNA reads TGTGCCAGTAGTTCCGGACCAGGGCGCCAAGAGACCCAGTACTTC. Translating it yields CASSSGPGRQETQYF.